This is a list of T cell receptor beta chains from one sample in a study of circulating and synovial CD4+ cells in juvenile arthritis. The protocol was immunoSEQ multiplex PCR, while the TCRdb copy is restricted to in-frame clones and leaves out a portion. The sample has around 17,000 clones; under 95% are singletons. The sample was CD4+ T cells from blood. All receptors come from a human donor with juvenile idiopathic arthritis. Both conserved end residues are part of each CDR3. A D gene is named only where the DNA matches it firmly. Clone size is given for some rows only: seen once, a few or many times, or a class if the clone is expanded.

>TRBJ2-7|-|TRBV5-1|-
TGCGCCAGCAGACGGGAATACGAGCAGTACTTC
CASRREYEQYF
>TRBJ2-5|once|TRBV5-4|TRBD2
TGTGCCAGCAGACGGGGGGGTTTGGAGACCCAGTACTTC
CASRRGGLETQYF
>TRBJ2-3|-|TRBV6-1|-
TGTGCCAGCAGTGTACAGGGCCGCACAGATACGCAGTATTTT
CASSVQGRTDTQYF
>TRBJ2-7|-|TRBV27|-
TGTGCCAGCAGGTCCACTAGTTCCTACGAGCAGTACTTC
CASRSTSSYEQYF
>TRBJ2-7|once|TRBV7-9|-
TGTGCCAGCAGCGGAGGCAGGGGCGAGTCCTACGAGCAGTACTTC
CASSGGRGESYEQYF
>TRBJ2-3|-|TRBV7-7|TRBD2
TGTGCTAGCAGCTTAGAGATAGCGGGGGGGCCTGGCACAGATACGCAGTATTTT
CASSLEIAGGPGTDTQYF
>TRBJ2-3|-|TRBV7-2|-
TGTGCCAGCAGCTTAATGGTAGCGGGCACAGATACGCAGTATTTT
CASSLMVAGTDTQYF
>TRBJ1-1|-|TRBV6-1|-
TGTGCCAGCAGACGGACAGTGAACACTGAAGCTTTCTTT
CASRRTVNTEAFF
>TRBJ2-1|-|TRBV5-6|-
TGTGCCAGCAGCCCCGGTATCCGAACGAATGAGCAGTTCTTC
CASSPGIRTNEQFF
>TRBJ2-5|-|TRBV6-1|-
TGTGCCAGCAGCGTCCTAGCTGGAAGGGAGACCCAGTACTTC
CASSVLAGRETQYF
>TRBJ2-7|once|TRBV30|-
TGTGCCTGGAGTGTACAAGGCAGGGACTACGAGCAGTACTTC
CAWSVQGRDYEQYF
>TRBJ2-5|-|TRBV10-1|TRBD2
TGCGCCAGCAGTCGAACTAGCGGCGAGACCCAGTACTTC
CASSRTSGETQYF
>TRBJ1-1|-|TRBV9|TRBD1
TGTGCCAGCTCCCTAGGGACAGGTTATGAAGCTTTCTTT
CASSLGTGYEAFF
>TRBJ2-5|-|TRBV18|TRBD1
TGTGCCAGCTCGAGGGGGCGCGGTGAGACCCAGTACTTC
CASSRGRGETQYF
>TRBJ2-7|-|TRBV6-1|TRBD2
TGTGCCAGCAGTCTGGGACTAGCGAGCTACGAGCAGTACTTC
CASSLGLASYEQYF
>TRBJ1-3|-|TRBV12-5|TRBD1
TGTGCTAGTGGTTTGGCAGGGACAGTCGGAAACACCATATATTTT
CASGLAGTVGNTIYF
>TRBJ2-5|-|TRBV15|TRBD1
TGTGCCACCAGCACCCCACACAGGGGGCATGAGACCCAGTACTTC
CATSTPHRGHETQYF
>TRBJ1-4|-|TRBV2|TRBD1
TGTGCCAGCAGATTCCGACAGGGAGCTGGTGAAAAACTGTTTTTT
CASRFRQGAGEKLFF
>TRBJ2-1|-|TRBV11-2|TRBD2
TGTGCCAGCAGCTTAGGTGCTAGCGGGAGGGTTGCTGAGCAGTTCTTC
CASSLGASGRVAEQFF
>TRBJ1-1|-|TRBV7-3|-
TGTGCCAGCGGTTGGGGGGGTCCAACTGAAGCTTTCTTT
CASGWGGPTEAFF
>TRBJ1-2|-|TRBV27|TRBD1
TGTGCCAGCAGTTTCTCGACAGGGATGGTGGGTAACTATGGCTACACCTTC
CASSFSTGMVGNYGYTF
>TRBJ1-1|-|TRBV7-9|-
TGTGCCAGCAGCGAACCGGGAGACCGCGGGACTGAAGCTTTCTTT
CASSEPGDRGTEAFF
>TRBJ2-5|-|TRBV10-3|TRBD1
TGTGCCATCAGTGAGTCTAGAGGGACAGGGAGATTCCAAGAGACCCAGTACTTC
CAISESRGTGRFQETQYF
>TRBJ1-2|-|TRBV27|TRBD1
TGTGCCAGCAGTTTTTCCGGACAGGGCTATGGCTACACCTTC
CASSFSGQGYGYTF
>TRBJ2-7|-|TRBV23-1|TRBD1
TGCGCCAGCAGTCAATTAAGGGGGGAACGAGTGGGACAGGATCCGGGCCACGAGCAGTACTTC
CASSQLRGERVGQDPGHEQYF
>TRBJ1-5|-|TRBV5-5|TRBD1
TGTGCCAGCAGCTTTCTAGCAGGGGGCGGTCAGCCCCAGCATTTT
CASSFLAGGGQPQHF
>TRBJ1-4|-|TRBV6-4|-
TGTGCCAGCAGTGACGGGGGGGGGTCTGAAAAACTGTTTTTT
CASSDGGGSEKLFF
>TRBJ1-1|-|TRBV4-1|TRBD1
TGCGCCAGCAGCCAAGGTCTGGACAGGGAACGGGCTGAAGCTTTCTTT
CASSQGLDRERAEAFF
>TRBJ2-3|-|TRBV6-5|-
TGTGCCAGCAGCAAACTGGATACGCAGTATTTT
CASSKLDTQYF
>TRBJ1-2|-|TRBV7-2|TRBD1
TGTGCCAGCAGCTTAAACAGGGGGTCGGCCAGCGATGGCTACACCTTC
CASSLNRGSASDGYTF
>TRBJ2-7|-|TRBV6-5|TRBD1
TGTGCCAGCAGAGAACCGGGACAGAGCCACGAGCAGTACTTC
CASREPGQSHEQYF
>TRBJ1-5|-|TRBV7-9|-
TGTGCCAGCAGCTTTTCAGGGGCAGGCAATCAGCCCCAGCATTTT
CASSFSGAGNQPQHF
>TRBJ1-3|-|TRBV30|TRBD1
TGTGCCTGGAGGCTACAGGGGGCAAGCGGAAACACCATATATTTT
CAWRLQGASGNTIYF
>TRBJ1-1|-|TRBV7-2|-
TGTGCCAGCAGCTGGGGGCCGACAGGGAACACTGAAGCTTTCTTT
CASSWGPTGNTEAFF
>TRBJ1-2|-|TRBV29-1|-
TGCAGCGTTGAAGAGAGTGGCTACACCTTC
CSVEESGYTF
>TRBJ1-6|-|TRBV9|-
TGTGCCAGCAGCGTTTCACAAAGAAATTCACCCCTCCACTTT
CASSVSQRNSPLHF
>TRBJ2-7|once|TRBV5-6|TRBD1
TGTGCCAGCAAGGGGGCCCACTCCTACGAGCAGTACTTC
CASKGAHSYEQYF
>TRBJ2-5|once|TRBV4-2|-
TGTGCCAGCAGCGAGCGGACAGAAGAGACCCAGTACTTC
CASSERTEETQYF
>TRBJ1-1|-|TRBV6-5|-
TGTGCCAGCAGTTACCTGCCTACAGGGAACACTGAAGCTTTCTTT
CASSYLPTGNTEAFF
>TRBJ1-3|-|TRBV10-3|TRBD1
TGTGCCATCAGTGCCCTCCTGGGCCGACAGGGAAGTGGAAACACCATATATTTT
CAISALLGRQGSGNTIYF
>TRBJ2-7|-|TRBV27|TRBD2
TGTGCCAGCAGTTTTCTAGCGGGAGCGAACGAGCAGTACTTC
CASSFLAGANEQYF
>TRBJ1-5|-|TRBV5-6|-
TGTGCCAGCAGCTTGGAGGGGGACCCGGGCAATCAGCCCCAGCATTTT
CASSLEGDPGNQPQHF
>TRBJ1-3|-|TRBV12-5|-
TGTGCTAGTGGTTTGGTAGCTAGGACTACGGACAAAAACACCATATATTTT
CASGLVARTTDKNTIYF
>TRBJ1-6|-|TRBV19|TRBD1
TGTGCCTCTCCGGACAGGGGCTCCTATAATTCACCCCTCCACTTT
CASPDRGSYNSPLHF
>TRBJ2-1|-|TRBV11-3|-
TGTGCCAGCAGCTTAGTGGCCGGGAGTCAGGATGAGCAGTTCTTC
CASSLVAGSQDEQFF
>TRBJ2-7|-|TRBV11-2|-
TGTGCCAGCAGCTTGGGGCCCCTTACAGGTTACGAGCAGTACTTC
CASSLGPLTGYEQYF
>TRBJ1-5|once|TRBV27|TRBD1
TGTGCCAGCAGTTCAGGTGTGGGGACAGGCAATTATTATCAGCCCCAGCATTTT
CASSSGVGTGNYYQPQHF
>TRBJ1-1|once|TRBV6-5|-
TGTGCCAGCAGTTACTCTCCAACAGCGAACACTGAAGCTTTCTTT
CASSYSPTANTEAFF